This T cell receptor beta chain was sequenced in a study of blood T cell repertoires in COVID-19 (dated by TCRdb to 2018 to 2021). About the investigation overall: Collaborator samples came from the United States, Italy and Spain and covered acute and convalescent phases of COVID-19. The material from the prospective study consisted of cDNA or gDNA derived from T cells, B-cell-depleted T cells, or PBMCs. Deeply sampled blood TCRbeta repertoires from subjects exposed to, actively infected with, or recovered from COVID-19 were included in the dataset. The repertoires were released in a freely available public database meant as a resource for research on the immune response to SARS-CoV-2. The samples were drawn from two sources: the first 160 participants of the ongoing ImmuneRACE study, and 1,000 to 1,500 subjects contributed by 6 global collaborators. The sample metadata nearly always contained a de-identified subject ID, COVID-19 status, age in years and sex. Where available, HLA class I and class II types were taken from metadata supplied by the sample provider and were not determined by assay-based typing. Overall study outcomes, separate from this receptor: The quantity of clinical and demographic metadata differed by source and by participant and was supplied without curation.

This clone was observed once. The clone's antigen remains unknown. Per-nucleotide qualities are absent, and no much larger clonotype sits a single base away. The immunoSEQ Assay, a bias-controlled multiplex PCR, was used to amplify TCRbeta CDR3 regions from genomic DNA. Turning to the authors' computational methods: The number of nucleated cells in each sample was estimated from the amplification of reference gene primers within the assay. To quantify the absolute abundance of each unique TCRbeta CDR3 rearrangement, sequence reads were collapsed and filtered. For each sample, productive Simpson clonality was calculated as the square root of Simpson's diversity index over productive rearrangements. TCRdb limited this immuneACCESS table to in-frame rearrangements with V and J called. A share of clones is missing; checked studies link under half to unresolved V genes, and the rest is unexplained. Clonal size and the V and J genes are those of that table, whereas D and trimming came from the DNA. This sample comprises approximately 300,000 clones, approximately 84% of them detected only once. The ten largest make up about 9.4% of the sample.

CDR1 MNHEY and CDR2 SMNVEV were looked up in the germline V gene (reference sequence). From its cysteine to its phenylalanine, the CDR3 spans 14 amino acids. This entry keeps only the CDR3 DNA: 42 bases, framed from base 1. Clipping removes 5 bases from V and 6 bases from J, with 8 as the unmatched junction base count. Participants in the prospective study were enrolled through a virtual design, were aged 18 to 89 years, and lived in 24 United States geographic areas. Cohort assignment in the prospective study relied on participant-reported clinical history from a screening survey and a study questionnaire. Recovered participants in ImmuneRACE Cohort 3 were defined as having two consecutive negative NP/OP PCR tests, clearance from a healthcare professional, or resolution of symptoms. In the prospective study, mobile phlebotomists collected whole blood, serum and a nasopharyngeal or oropharyngeal swab from each participant. Additional blood draws and questionnaires over an approximately two-month period could optionally be provided by prospective study participants. Before DNA extraction, blood samples from the prospective study were shipped at room temperature or frozen.

This sequence originates from a woman under 30 who had recovered from COVID-19. Sequencing was carried out using PBMCs or T cells enriched from blood (not recorded which). The chain employs TRBV27 and TRBJ1-2; 8 central nucleotides agree with TRBD1. CDR3 protein: CASSTDRGHDGYTF. The DNA sequence is given as TGTGCCAGCAGTACCGACAGGGGCCATGATGGCTACACCTTC.